The 4 T cell receptor beta chains below were found in one sample sequenced in a study of blood T cell repertoires in COVID-19 (dated by TCRdb to 2018 to 2021). Library prep was done by the immunoSEQ multiplex PCR assay. TCRdb holds this immuneACCESS table with in-frame rearrangements only. Some clones are missing; in checked studies, unresolved V genes explain under half, and the rest has no known cause. This sample has approximately 230,000 clones in its table, and 80% to 90% of those were observed once. Clones ranked in the top ten supply approximately 5.9% of the sample. The sample taken for sequencing was peripheral blood. Receptors were obtained from an elderly man with acute or convalescent COVID-19.

The chain carries TRBV7-8 and TRBJ1-5; D is possibly TRBD1 (5 bases). The CDR3 length is 17 residues. The V end lost 1 base, the J end lost 1 base, and 14 bases lay between the germline ends. Germline V gives CDR1 SGHVS, CDR2 FQNEAQ. The CDR3: CASSLVAGGLSNQPQHF. CDR3 coding DNA: TGTGCCAGCAGCTTAGTTGCCGGGGGTTTGAGCAATCAGCCCCAGCATTTT. The full variable domain, with the rest looked up from reference TRBV7-8 and TRBJ1-5, is GAGVSQSPRYKVAKRGQDVALRCDPISGHVSLFWYQQALGQGPEFLTYFQNEAQLDKSGLPSDRFFAERPEGSVSTLKIQRTQQEDSAVYLCASSLVAGGLSNQPQHFGDGTRLSIL.

The chain joins TRBV7-9 to TRBJ1-6; TRBD1 agrees at 7 bases. This CDR3 has 14 amino acids. The junction had 9 bases not matched to a gene; V was cut back by 8 bases and J by 8 bases. Germline V gene lookup returns CDR1 SEHNR and CDR2 FQNEAQ (reference sequence). The CDR3, as DNA: TGTGCCAGCGGCTCACAGGGGCCTTATTCACCCCTCCACTTT. Amino acids: CASGSQGPYSPLHF.

V and J are TRBV28 and TRBJ1-2; D may be TRBD1 (5 bases). Germline V CDR1 and CDR2: MDHEN, SYDVKM. V lost 7 bases, J lost 4 bases, and 22 bases lay in between. The CDR3 runs 16 residues. The CDR3 sequence: CASKMGLGETLYGYTF. The CDR3 DNA reads TGTGCCAGCAAAATGGGGCTCGGTGAGACTCTCTATGGCTACACCTTC.

This chain connects TRBV21-1 to TRBJ2-7; the table names TRBD1, a call not compared with the DNA. TRBV21-1 is an annotated pseudogene. This CDR3 comprises 13 residues. CDR3 region: CASSDRDIYEQYF. In DNA, the CDR3 is TGTGCCAGCAGCGACAGGGACATCTACGAGCAGTACTTC.